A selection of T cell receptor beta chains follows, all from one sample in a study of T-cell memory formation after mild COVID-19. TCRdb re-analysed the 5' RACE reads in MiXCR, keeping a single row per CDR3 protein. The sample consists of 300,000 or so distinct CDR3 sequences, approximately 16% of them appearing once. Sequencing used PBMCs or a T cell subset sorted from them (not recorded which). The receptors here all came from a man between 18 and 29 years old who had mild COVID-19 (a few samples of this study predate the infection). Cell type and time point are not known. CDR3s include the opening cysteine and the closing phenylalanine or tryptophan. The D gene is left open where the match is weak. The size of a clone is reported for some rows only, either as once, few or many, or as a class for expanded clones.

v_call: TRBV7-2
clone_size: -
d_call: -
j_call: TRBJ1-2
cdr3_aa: CASSPRRENYGYTF
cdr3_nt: TGTGCCAGCAGCCCTAGGCGGGAGAACTATGGCTACACCTTC

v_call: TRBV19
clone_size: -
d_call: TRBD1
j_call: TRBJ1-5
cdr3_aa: CASSIGGQGPRQPQHF
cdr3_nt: TGTGCCAGTAGTATTGGAGGACAGGGGCCCCGGCAGCCCCAGCATTTT

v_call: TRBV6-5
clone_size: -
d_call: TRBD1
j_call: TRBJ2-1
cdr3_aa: CASRGTGNNEQFF
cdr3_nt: TGTGCCAGCAGAGGGACAGGTAACAATGAGCAGTTCTTC

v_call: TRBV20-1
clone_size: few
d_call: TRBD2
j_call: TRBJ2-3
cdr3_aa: CSASGSGGFTDTQYF
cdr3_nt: TGCAGTGCTAGTGGGAGCGGGGGGTTCACAGATACGCAGTATTTT

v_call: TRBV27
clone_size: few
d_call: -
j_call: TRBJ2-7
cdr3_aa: CASRKLGAYEQYF
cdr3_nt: TGTGCCAGCAGAAAACTCGGGGCCTACGAGCAGTACTTC

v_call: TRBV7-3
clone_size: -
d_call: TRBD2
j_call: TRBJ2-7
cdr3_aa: CASSLRRGGEQYF
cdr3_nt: TGTGCCAGCAGCTTACGGCGCGGGGGCGAGCAGTACTTC

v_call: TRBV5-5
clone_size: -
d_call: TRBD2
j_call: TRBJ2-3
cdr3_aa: CASSLTSGDTQYF
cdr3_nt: TGTGCCAGCAGCCTGACTAGCGGGGATACGCAGTATTTT

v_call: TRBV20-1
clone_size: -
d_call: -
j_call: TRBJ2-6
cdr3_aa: CSARWGANVLTF
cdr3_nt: TGCAGTGCTCGCTGGGGGGCCAACGTCCTGACTTTC

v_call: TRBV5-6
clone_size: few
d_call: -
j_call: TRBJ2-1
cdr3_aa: CASSSGFLQFF
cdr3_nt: TGTGCCAGCAGCTCAGGGTTTTTGCAGTTCTTC

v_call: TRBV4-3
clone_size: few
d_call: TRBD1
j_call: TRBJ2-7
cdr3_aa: CASSQEYHRDSYEQYF
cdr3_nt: TGCGCCAGCAGCCAAGAATATCACCGGGACAGCTACGAGCAGTACTTC

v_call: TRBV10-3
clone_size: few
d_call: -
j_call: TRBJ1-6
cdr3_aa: CAIRADNSPLHF
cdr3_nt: TGTGCCATCAGGGCGGACAATTCACCCCTCCACTTT

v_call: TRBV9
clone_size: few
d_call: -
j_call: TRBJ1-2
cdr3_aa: CASSANQGTKSRGYTF
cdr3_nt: TGTGCCAGCAGCGCGAACCAGGGGACAAAGTCGCGCGGCTACACCTTC

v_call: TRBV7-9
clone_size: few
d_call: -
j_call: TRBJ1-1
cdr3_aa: CASSSSLGNTEAFF
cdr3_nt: TGTGCCAGCAGCTCCTCTCTGGGGAACACTGAAGCTTTCTTT

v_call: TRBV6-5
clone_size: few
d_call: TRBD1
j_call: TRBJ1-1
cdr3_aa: CASRGGGNTEAFF
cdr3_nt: TGTGCCAGCAGAGGGGGCGGTAACACTGAAGCTTTCTTT

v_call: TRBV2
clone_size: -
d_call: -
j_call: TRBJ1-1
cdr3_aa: CASPKGVGTEAFF
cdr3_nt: TGTGCCAGCCCCAAGGGGGTGGGCACTGAAGCTTTCTTT

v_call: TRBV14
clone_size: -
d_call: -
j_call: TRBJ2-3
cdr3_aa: CASSPAGSSTDTQYF
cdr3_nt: TGTGCCAGCAGCCCAGCCGGCTCTAGCACAGATACGCAGTATTTT

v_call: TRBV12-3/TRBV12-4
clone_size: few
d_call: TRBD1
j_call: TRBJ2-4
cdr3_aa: CASSPTGFAKNIQYF
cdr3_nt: TGTGCCAGCAGTCCGACAGGGTTCGCCAAAAACATTCAGTACTTC

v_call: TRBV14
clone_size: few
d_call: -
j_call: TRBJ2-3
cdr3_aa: CASSELVSTDTQYF
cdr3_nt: TGTGCCAGCAGCGAGCTGGTTAGCACAGATACGCAGTATTTT

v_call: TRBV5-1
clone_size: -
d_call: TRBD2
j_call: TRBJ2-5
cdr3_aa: CASSLRASGAQETQYF
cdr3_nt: TGCGCCAGCAGCTTAAGGGCTAGCGGAGCTCAAGAGACCCAGTACTTC

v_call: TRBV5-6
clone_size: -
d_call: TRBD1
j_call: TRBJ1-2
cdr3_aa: CASSLGAGGNYGYTF
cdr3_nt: TGTGCCAGCAGCTTGGGTGCAGGGGGTAACTATGGCTACACCTTC

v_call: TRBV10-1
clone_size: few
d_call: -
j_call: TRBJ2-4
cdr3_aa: CASSESTRGNIQYF
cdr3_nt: TGCGCCAGCAGTGAGTCGACCCGCGGGAACATTCAGTACTTC

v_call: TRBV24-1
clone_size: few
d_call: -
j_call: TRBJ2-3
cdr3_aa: CATSDLASTGTDTQYF
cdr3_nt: TGTGCCACCAGTGATCTGGCTAGCACCGGCACAGATACGCAGTATTTT

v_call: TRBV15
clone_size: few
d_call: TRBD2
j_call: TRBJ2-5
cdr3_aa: CATRPTSGGNQYF
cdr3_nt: TGTGCCACCAGACCTACTAGCGGGGGAAACCAGTACTTC

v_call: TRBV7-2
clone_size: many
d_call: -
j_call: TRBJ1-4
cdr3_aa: CASSRSGGSNEKLFF
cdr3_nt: TGTGCCAGCAGCCGATCGGGTGGATCTAATGAAAAACTGTTTTTT

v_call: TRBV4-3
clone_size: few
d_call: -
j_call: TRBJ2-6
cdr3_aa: CASSPDSGANVLTF
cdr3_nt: TGCGCCAGCAGCCCGGACTCTGGGGCCAACGTCCTGACTTTC

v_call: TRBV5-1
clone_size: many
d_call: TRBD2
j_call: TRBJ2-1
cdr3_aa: CASSLDSGGVLGQFF
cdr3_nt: TGCGCCAGCAGCTTGGATAGCGGGGGAGTACTGGGGCAGTTCTTC

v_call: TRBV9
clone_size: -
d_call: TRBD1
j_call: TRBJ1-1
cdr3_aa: CASSPLASRDRENTEAFF
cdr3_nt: TGTGCCAGCAGCCCCCTCGCGTCCCGGGACAGGGAGAACACTGAAGCTTTCTTT

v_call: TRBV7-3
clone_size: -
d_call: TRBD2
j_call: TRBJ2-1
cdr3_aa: CASSLSGGAYEQFF
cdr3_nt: TGTGCCAGCAGCCTTAGCGGGGGGGCATATGAGCAGTTCTTC

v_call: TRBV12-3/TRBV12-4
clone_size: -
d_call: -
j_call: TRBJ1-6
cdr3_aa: CASSLLGPGNSPLHF
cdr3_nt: TGTGCCAGCAGCCTTTTGGGACCCGGTAATTCACCCCTCCACTTT

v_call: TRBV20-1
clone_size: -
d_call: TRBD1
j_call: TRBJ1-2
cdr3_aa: CSAGAAGGSGYTF
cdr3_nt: TGCAGTGCTGGGGCGGCAGGGGGCAGTGGCTACACCTTC

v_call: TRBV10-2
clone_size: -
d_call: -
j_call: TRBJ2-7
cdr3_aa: CASSEVGASYEQYF
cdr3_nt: TGCGCCAGCAGTGAGGTGGGGGCATCATACGAGCAGTACTTC

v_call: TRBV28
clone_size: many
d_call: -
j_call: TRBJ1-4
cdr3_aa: CASSRSGEKLFF
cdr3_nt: TGTGCCAGCAGTCGAAGTGGAGAGAAACTGTTTTTT

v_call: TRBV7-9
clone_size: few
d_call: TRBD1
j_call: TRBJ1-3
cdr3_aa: CATSGTAGNTIYF
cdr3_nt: TGTGCCACCTCCGGGACAGCTGGAAACACCATATATTTT

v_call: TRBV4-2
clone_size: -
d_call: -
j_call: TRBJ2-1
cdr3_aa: CASSPRLHNEQFF
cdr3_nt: TGTGCCAGCAGCCCCCGACTGCACAATGAGCAGTTCTTC

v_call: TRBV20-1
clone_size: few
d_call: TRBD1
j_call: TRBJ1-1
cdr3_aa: CSARDRDGTEAFF
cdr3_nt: TGCAGTGCTCGGGACAGGGATGGGACTGAAGCTTTCTTT

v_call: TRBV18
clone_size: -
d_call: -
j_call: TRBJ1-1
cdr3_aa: CASSPSGDFSPLNTEAFF
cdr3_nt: TGTGCCAGCTCACCATCGGGGGACTTCAGTCCACTGAACACTGAAGCTTTCTTT

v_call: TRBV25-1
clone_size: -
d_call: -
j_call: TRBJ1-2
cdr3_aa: CASRFGSNYGYTF
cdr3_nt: TGTGCCAGCCGTTTCGGAAGCAACTATGGCTACACCTTC

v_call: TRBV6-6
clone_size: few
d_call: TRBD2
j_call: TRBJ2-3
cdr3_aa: CASSYEKRGSTDTQYF
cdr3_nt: TGTGCCAGCAGTTACGAAAAGCGGGGAAGCACAGATACGCAGTATTTT

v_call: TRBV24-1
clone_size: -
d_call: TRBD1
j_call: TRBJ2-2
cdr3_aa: CATSDLRQGARTGELFF
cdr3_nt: TGTGCCACCAGTGATTTGCGGCAGGGGGCGCGGACCGGGGAGCTGTTTTTT

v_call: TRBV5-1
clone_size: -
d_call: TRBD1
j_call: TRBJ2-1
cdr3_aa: CASSLGGTGDPTQFF
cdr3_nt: TGCGCCAGCAGCTTGGGAGGGACAGGCGATCCCACGCAGTTCTTC

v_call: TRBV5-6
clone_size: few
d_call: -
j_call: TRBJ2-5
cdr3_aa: CASSFLQGETQYF
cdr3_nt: TGTGCCAGCAGCTTCCTCCAGGGGGAGACCCAGTACTTC

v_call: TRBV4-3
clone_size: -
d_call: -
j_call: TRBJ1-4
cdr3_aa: CASSQDLRGTNEKLFF
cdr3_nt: TGCGCCAGCAGCCAAGATCTGAGGGGCACTAATGAAAAACTGTTTTTT

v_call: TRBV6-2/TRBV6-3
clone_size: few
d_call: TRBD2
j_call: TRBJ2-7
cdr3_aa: CASSKSPPGTSGPYEQYF
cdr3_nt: TGTGCCAGCAGTAAGTCCCCTCCCGGGACTAGCGGACCCTACGAGCAGTACTTC

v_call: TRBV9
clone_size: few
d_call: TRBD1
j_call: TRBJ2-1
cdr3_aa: CASNVPGTGGTNEQFF
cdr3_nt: TGTGCCAGCAACGTTCCCGGGACAGGGGGCACCAATGAGCAGTTCTTC

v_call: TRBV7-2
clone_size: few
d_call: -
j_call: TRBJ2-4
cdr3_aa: CASSFLAKNIQYF
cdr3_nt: TGTGCCAGCAGCTTTCTTGCCAAAAACATTCAGTACTTC

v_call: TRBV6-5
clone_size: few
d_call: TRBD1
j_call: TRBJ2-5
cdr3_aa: CASSYTTGSLETQYF
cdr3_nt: TGTGCCAGCAGTTATACGACAGGGTCCTTGGAGACCCAGTACTTC

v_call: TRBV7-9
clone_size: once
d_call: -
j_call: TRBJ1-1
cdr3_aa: CASSLARIAFF
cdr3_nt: TGTGCCAGCAGCTTAGCCCGTATCGCTTTCTTT

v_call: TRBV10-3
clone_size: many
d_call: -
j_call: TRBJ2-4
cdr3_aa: CAISESIGTTKNIQYF
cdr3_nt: TGTGCCATCAGTGAGTCGATTGGCACTACCAAAAACATTCAGTACTTC